Listed below are T cell receptor beta chains from one sample, sequenced in a study of TIL therapy for anti-PD-1-resistant metastatic lung cancer. Sequencing used immunoSEQ multiplex PCR; TCRdb keeps in-frame clones, though not all of them. The repertoire has over 10,000 clones, 60% to 80% of them found once; the top ten carry roughly a tenth. The sample in question was blood, obtained at baseline. These receptors all stem from a person aged 25-85 years with non-small cell lung cancer. Each CDR3 is given with its conserved first and last residue. The D gene is left open where the match is weak. Expanded clones get a size class; other rows say once, few or many, or leave the size out.

D gene: TRBD2
clone size: NA
J gene: TRBJ2-3
V gene: TRBV5-8
CDR3 protein: CASSLVLAGATDTQYF
CDR3 DNA: TGTGCCAGCAGCTTGGTCCTAGCGGGAGCCACAGATACGCAGTATTTT

D gene: NA
clone size: NA
J gene: TRBJ2-7
V gene: TRBV6-5
CDR3 protein: CASSSTWGSSGEQYF
CDR3 DNA: TGTGCCAGCAGTTCAACGTGGGGGAGTTCGGGGGAGCAGTACTTC

D gene: TRBD1
clone size: NA
J gene: TRBJ1-2
V gene: TRBV11-2
CDR3 protein: CASSRQGQGYTF
CDR3 DNA: TGTGCCAGCAGCCGACAGGGTCAAGGCTACACCTTC

D gene: TRBD2
clone size: NA
J gene: TRBJ2-3
V gene: TRBV7-9
CDR3 protein: CASRREVVGDTQYF
CDR3 DNA: TGTGCCAGCCGACGGGAGGTCGTAGGAGATACGCAGTATTTT

D gene: NA
clone size: NA
J gene: TRBJ2-1
V gene: TRBV4-3
CDR3 protein: CASSQPPGHGSDEQFF
CDR3 DNA: TGCGCCAGCAGCCAACCTCCGGGACACGGAAGCGATGAGCAGTTCTTC

D gene: TRBD1
clone size: NA
J gene: TRBJ2-1
V gene: TRBV29-1
CDR3 protein: CSVHEDRANNEQFF
CDR3 DNA: TGCAGCGTTCACGAGGACAGGGCGAACAATGAGCAGTTCTTC

D gene: NA
clone size: NA
J gene: TRBJ2-7
V gene: TRBV20-1
CDR3 protein: CSASQGNEQYF
CDR3 DNA: TGCAGTGCTAGCCAGGGGAACGAGCAGTACTTC

D gene: NA
clone size: NA
J gene: TRBJ1-3
V gene: TRBV19
CDR3 protein: CASSIDGAANSGNTIYF
CDR3 DNA: TGTGCCAGTAGTATAGATGGGGCCGCGAACTCTGGAAACACCATATATTTT

D gene: NA
clone size: few
J gene: TRBJ1-2
V gene: TRBV7-9
CDR3 protein: CASSLDLYGTYGYTF
CDR3 DNA: TGTGCCAGCAGCTTGGACCTTTACGGGACCTATGGCTACACCTTC

D gene: NA
clone size: NA
J gene: TRBJ2-2
V gene: TRBV4-1
CDR3 protein: CASRPGVTNTGELFF
CDR3 DNA: TGCGCCAGCAGACCAGGAGTCACGAACACCGGGGAGCTGTTTTTT

D gene: NA
clone size: medium-sized
J gene: TRBJ2-2
V gene: TRBV2
CDR3 protein: CASSDRWGNTGELFF
CDR3 DNA: TGTGCCAGCAGTGATCGCTGGGGTAACACCGGGGAGCTGTTTTTT

D gene: NA
clone size: few
J gene: TRBJ1-3
V gene: TRBV30
CDR3 protein: CASEGSSGNTIYF
CDR3 DNA: TGTGCCTCTGAGGGGTCCTCTGGAAACACCATATATTTT

D gene: NA
clone size: NA
J gene: TRBJ1-2
V gene: TRBV7-2
CDR3 protein: CASSAENYGYTF
CDR3 DNA: TGTGCCAGCTCGGCGGAAAACTATGGCTACACCTTC

D gene: TRBD2
clone size: NA
J gene: TRBJ2-3
V gene: TRBV5-4
CDR3 protein: CASSPGGTDTQYF
CDR3 DNA: TGTGCCAGCAGCCCGGGGGGTACAGATACGCAGTATTTT

D gene: NA
clone size: NA
J gene: TRBJ1-2
V gene: TRBV15
CDR3 protein: CATSRDLTYGCTF
CDR3 DNA: TGTGCCACCAGCAGAGATCTCACCTATGGCTGCACCTTC

D gene: NA
clone size: NA
J gene: TRBJ1-2
V gene: TRBV2
CDR3 protein: CASSETMVGGYTF
CDR3 DNA: TGTGCCAGCAGTGAAACTATGGTTGGTGGCTACACCTTC

D gene: NA
clone size: NA
J gene: TRBJ2-4
V gene: TRBV11-2
CDR3 protein: CASSLGASWNIQYF
CDR3 DNA: TGTGCCAGCAGCTTAGGGGCCAGCTGGAACATTCAGTACTTC

D gene: TRBD1
clone size: NA
J gene: TRBJ2-7
V gene: TRBV7-8
CDR3 protein: CASSGQGSPPYEQYF
CDR3 DNA: TGTGCCAGCAGCGGACAGGGGTCCCCCCCCTACGAGCAGTACTTC

D gene: NA
clone size: NA
J gene: TRBJ2-3
V gene: TRBV4-1
CDR3 protein: CASSQGPAGTQYF
CDR3 DNA: TGCGCCAGCAGCCAAGGTCCGGCCGGTACGCAGTATTTT

D gene: TRBD1
clone size: NA
J gene: TRBJ2-1
V gene: TRBV29-1
CDR3 protein: CSVGGQSVSDAYNEQFF
CDR3 DNA: TGCAGCGTTGGGGGACAGTCCGTCTCCGACGCATACAATGAGCAGTTCTTC

D gene: NA
clone size: NA
J gene: TRBJ1-1
V gene: TRBV7-9
CDR3 protein: CASSLAWEGTEAFF
CDR3 DNA: TGTGCCAGCAGCTTAGCTTGGGAAGGAACTGAAGCTTTCTTT

D gene: NA
clone size: NA
J gene: TRBJ1-2
V gene: TRBV6-1
CDR3 protein: CAASDYGYTF
CDR3 DNA: TGTGCCGCCTCGGACTATGGCTACACCTTC

D gene: TRBD1
clone size: few
J gene: TRBJ2-7
V gene: TRBV19
CDR3 protein: CASSTPGQGHYEQYF
CDR3 DNA: TGTGCCAGTAGTACGCCGGGACAGGGCCACTACGAGCAGTACTTC

D gene: NA
clone size: NA
J gene: TRBJ2-1
V gene: TRBV6-1
CDR3 protein: CASSVFQVNEQFF
CDR3 DNA: TGTGCCAGCAGTGTTTTTCAGGTAAATGAGCAGTTCTTC

D gene: TRBD2
clone size: NA
J gene: TRBJ2-1
V gene: TRBV6-5
CDR3 protein: CASSYGLAGKQFF
CDR3 DNA: TGTGCCAGCAGTTACGGCCTAGCGGGGAAGCAGTTCTTC

D gene: TRBD1
clone size: once
J gene: TRBJ1-1
V gene: TRBV27
CDR3 protein: CASSPLGTGGANTEAFF
CDR3 DNA: TGTGCCAGCAGCCCTTTGGGGACAGGGGGCGCGAACACTGAAGCTTTCTTT

D gene: NA
clone size: few
J gene: TRBJ1-2
V gene: TRBV2
CDR3 protein: CASRSQGYTF
CDR3 DNA: TGTGCCAGCAGGAGTCAAGGCTACACCTTC

D gene: TRBD2
clone size: NA
J gene: TRBJ2-5
V gene: TRBV5-4
CDR3 protein: CATSRAGTQTQYF
CDR3 DNA: TGTGCCACGTCTCGAGCGGGAACTCAGACCCAGTACTTC

D gene: TRBD2
clone size: NA
J gene: TRBJ2-3
V gene: TRBV19
CDR3 protein: CASGPSGASTDTQYF
CDR3 DNA: TGTGCCAGTGGTCCTAGCGGTGCTAGCACAGATACGCAGTATTTT

D gene: NA
clone size: few
J gene: TRBJ2-7
V gene: TRBV5-8
CDR3 protein: CASTQDRYEQYF
CDR3 DNA: TGTGCCAGCACACAGGACCGCTACGAGCAGTACTTC

D gene: TRBD2
clone size: NA
J gene: TRBJ2-1
V gene: TRBV6-5
CDR3 protein: CASSLIAGVGDEQFF
CDR3 DNA: TGTGCCAGCAGTTTGATAGCGGGAGTAGGCGATGAGCAGTTCTTC

D gene: NA
clone size: NA
J gene: TRBJ2-5
V gene: TRBV7-9
CDR3 protein: CASSLAGPETQYF
CDR3 DNA: TGTGCCAGCAGCTTAGCAGGGCCGGAGACCCAGTACTTC

D gene: NA
clone size: NA
J gene: TRBJ2-5
V gene: TRBV7-8
CDR3 protein: CASRDSEETQYF
CDR3 DNA: TGTGCCAGCCGGGACTCGGAAGAGACCCAGTACTTC

D gene: TRBD2
clone size: NA
J gene: TRBJ2-3
V gene: TRBV13
CDR3 protein: CASSSSGSWDTQYF
CDR3 DNA: TGTGCCAGCAGCTCGAGCGGGAGTTGGGATACGCAGTATTTT

D gene: NA
clone size: once
J gene: TRBJ2-1
V gene: TRBV7-6
CDR3 protein: CASSLDKRASGNEQFF
CDR3 DNA: TGTGCCAGCAGCTTAGATAAGAGGGCTTCCGGAAATGAGCAGTTCTTC

D gene: TRBD2
clone size: NA
J gene: TRBJ2-1
V gene: TRBV10-3
CDR3 protein: CAISARQADSGLAGTGEQFF
CDR3 DNA: TGTGCCATCAGTGCCAGACAGGCGGATTCAGGACTAGCGGGAACTGGTGAGCAGTTCTTC

D gene: NA
clone size: NA
J gene: TRBJ1-1
V gene: TRBV29-1
CDR3 protein: CSVQAGARNTEAFF
CDR3 DNA: TGCAGCGTTCAGGCAGGGGCCCGGAACACTGAAGCTTTCTTT

D gene: NA
clone size: NA
J gene: TRBJ2-5
V gene: TRBV2
CDR3 protein: CASSGGAASGTQYF
CDR3 DNA: TGTGCCAGCAGTGGAGGGGCAGCGTCTGGGACCCAGTACTTC

D gene: NA
clone size: NA
J gene: TRBJ1-4
V gene: TRBV7-2
CDR3 protein: CASSPQGSTNEKLFF
CDR3 DNA: TGTGCCAGCAGCCCCCAGGGAAGTACTAATGAAAAACTGTTTTTT

D gene: NA
clone size: NA
J gene: TRBJ1-3
V gene: TRBV4-1
CDR3 protein: CASSPQGTLAPGNTIYF
CDR3 DNA: TGCGCCAGCAGCCCTCAAGGGACACTTGCCCCTGGAAACACCATATATTTT

D gene: TRBD2
clone size: NA
J gene: TRBJ2-3
V gene: TRBV5-4
CDR3 protein: CASSLRTSGIGADTQYF
CDR3 DNA: TGTGCCAGCAGCCTAAGGACTAGCGGGATTGGGGCAGATACGCAGTATTTT

D gene: NA
clone size: NA
J gene: TRBJ2-3
V gene: TRBV4-3
CDR3 protein: CASSQEGRPADTQYF
CDR3 DNA: TGCGCCAGCAGCCAAGAAGGACGCCCCGCGGATACGCAGTATTTT

D gene: TRBD2
clone size: NA
J gene: TRBJ2-7
V gene: TRBV11-2
CDR3 protein: CASSWKRGGIMNEQYF
CDR3 DNA: TGTGCCAGCAGCTGGAAGCGGGGGGGCATTATGAACGAGCAGTACTTC

D gene: TRBD1
clone size: NA
J gene: TRBJ1-4
V gene: TRBV5-8
CDR3 protein: CASSEDRAEEKLFF
CDR3 DNA: TGTGCCAGCAGCGAGGACAGGGCGGAAGAAAAACTGTTTTTT

D gene: TRBD2
clone size: NA
J gene: TRBJ2-1
V gene: TRBV7-8
CDR3 protein: CASSLGWAGGRWNEQFF
CDR3 DNA: TGTGCCAGCAGCTTAGGTTGGGCGGGAGGGCGCTGGAATGAGCAGTTCTTC

D gene: NA
clone size: NA
J gene: TRBJ1-1
V gene: TRBV4-2
CDR3 protein: CASSQEGRVNTEAFF
CDR3 DNA: TGTGCCAGCAGCCAAGAGGGCAGGGTGAACACTGAAGCTTTCTTT

D gene: NA
clone size: NA
J gene: TRBJ1-6
V gene: TRBV10-1
CDR3 protein: CASSRDGTNSPLHF
CDR3 DNA: TGCGCCAGCAGCCGGGACGGAACAAATTCACCCCTCCACTTT

D gene: NA
clone size: NA
J gene: TRBJ2-2
V gene: TRBV7-2
CDR3 protein: CASGLLPGNTGELFF
CDR3 DNA: TGTGCCAGCGGTTTATTACCGGGGAACACCGGGGAGCTGTTTTTT

D gene: NA
clone size: few
J gene: TRBJ1-3
V gene: TRBV9
CDR3 protein: CASSANGNTIYF
CDR3 DNA: TGTGCCAGCAGCGCCAACGGAAACACCATATATTTT

D gene: TRBD1
clone size: NA
J gene: TRBJ2-1
V gene: TRBV27
CDR3 protein: CASSAIGTGGRNEQFF
CDR3 DNA: TGTGCCAGCAGTGCGATCGGGACAGGGGGACGCAATGAGCAGTTCTTC

D gene: NA
clone size: NA
J gene: TRBJ1-1
V gene: TRBV18
CDR3 protein: CASSPPSTNQEAFF
CDR3 DNA: TGTGCCAGCTCACCACCGTCTACCAACCAAGAAGCTTTCTTT

D gene: NA
clone size: few
J gene: TRBJ1-3
V gene: TRBV5-6
CDR3 protein: CASSFRGSAGNTIYF
CDR3 DNA: TGTGCCAGCAGCTTCAGAGGTTCTGCTGGAAACACCATATATTTT

D gene: TRBD2
clone size: NA
J gene: TRBJ2-7
V gene: TRBV5-1
CDR3 protein: CASRPGLADYEQYF
CDR3 DNA: TGCGCCAGCAGACCCGGACTAGCGGACTACGAGCAGTACTTC

D gene: NA
clone size: NA
J gene: TRBJ2-5
V gene: TRBV12-5
CDR3 protein: CASGSWTESGREQYF
CDR3 DNA: TGTGCTAGTGGATCCTGGACGGAGAGCGGTCGGGAGCAGTACTTC